These 21 T cell receptor beta chains were all obtained from the same sample, sequenced in a study of T-cell reconstitution after alpha-beta-depleted transplantation in children. The TCRbeta library incorporated unique molecular identifiers. TCRdb re-called the PCR reads through MiXCR, storing one row per CDR3 protein. The sample lists around 800,000 distinct CDR3 sequences; under 20% were seen once. The specimen comprised PBMCs, mostly from graft donor cells, sampled 360 days after TCRalphabeta/CD19-depleted stem cell transplant. The receptors were sampled from a male patient younger than 18 who had a stem cell transplant for acute lymphoblastic leukemia, so the T cells may come from the graft donor.

The table lists this clonotype with many counts. The V gene is TRBV20-1, the J gene TRBJ1-5; unclear D gene. CDR1 and CDR2 from the germline V gene are DFQATT and SNEGSKA (reference sequence). Trimming removed 4 bases at V and 0 bases at J, with 10 bases between. The CDR3 is 14 amino acids. The CDR3 sequence is CSAIAVTSNQPQHF. The CDR3 nucleotides are TGCAGTGCTATAGCGGTTACTAGCAATCAGCCCCAGCATTTT.

The gene calls are TRBV21-1 and TRBJ2-7; the table's D gene call, TRBD2, was not cross checked with the DNA. TRBV21-1 is a pseudogene segment. The CDR3 extends over 14 amino acids. The CDR3 loop is CASSKDGSAGEQYF. The CDR3 nucleotides read TGTGCCAGCAGCAAAGACGGATCTGCGGGCGAGCAGTACTTC.

The rearrangement joins TRBV12-3 or TRBV12-4 to TRBJ1-1; D gene ambiguous. Trimming took 6 bases from V and 0 from J, leaving 8 bases between them. This CDR3 spans 13 amino acids. The CDR3 coding sequence is TGTGCCAGCAGGATACAGTTGAACACTGAAGCTTTCTTT. Translated, it gives CASRIQLNTEAFF.

The V and J genes are TRBV28 and TRBJ1-6; D not certain. Germline CDR1 and CDR2: MDHEN and SYDVKM. Trimming took off 3 bases at V and 6 bases at J, with 9 bases between the two ends. There are 14 residues in the CDR3. The CDR3 sequence: CASSFGRANSPLHF. The CDR3 DNA sequence: TGTGCCAGCAGTTTCGGTAGAGCTAATTCACCCCTCCACTTT.

The chain joins TRBV5-1 to TRBJ2-1; 12 bases are shared with TRBD1. Germline values: CDR1 SGHRS, CDR2 YFSETQ. V lost 3 bases and J lost 7; bases outside the gene matches: 11. The CDR3 has 17 residues. CDR3 sequence (DNA): TGCGCCAGCAGCTCTTATAGGGACAGGGGGCTCGGTAATGAGCAGTTCTTC. Amino acid sequence: CASSSYRDRGLGNEQFF. The full variable domain, rest sourced from reference TRBV5-1 and TRBJ2-1, is KAGVTQTPRYLIKTRGQQVTLSCSPISGHRSVSWYQQTPGQGLQFLFEYFSETQRNKGNFPGRFSGRQFSNSRSEMNVSTLELGDSALYLCASSSYRDRGLGNEQFFGPGTRLTVL.

This clonotype showed up just a few times. The chain joins TRBV7-8 to TRBJ2-7; TRBD2 matches at 13 bases. The CDR3 contains 17 residues. Trimming at V came to 1 base and at J to 13 bases, leaving 16 bases not matched to a gene. The V gene's germline CDR1 is SGHVS and CDR2 FQNEAQ. The CDR3 DNA reads TGTGCCAGCAGCTTAGGGGGGGGAGGACTAGCGGGAGCCGCCTACTACTTC. Translated, it gives CASSLGGGGLAGAAYYF.

This clonotype was detected only a few times. This chain connects TRBV18 to TRBJ1-2; D gene ambiguous. The germline CDR1 and CDR2 sequences are KGHSH and LQKENI. The CDR3 loop spans 14 amino acids. V was shortened by 0 bases and J by 4 bases, with 9 bases between the two germline ends. CDR3: CASSPPVGAYGYTF. CDR3 in DNA: TGTGCCAGCTCACCACCGGTGGGCGCCTATGGCTACACCTTC.

This clonotype was recorded once. V and J are TRBV15 and TRBJ2-1; 12 nucleotides line up with TRBD2. Germline V CDR1 and CDR2: LNHNV, YYDKDF (reference sequence). The CDR3 runs to 16 residues. V dropped 1 base and J dropped 9; count of bases not matched to a gene: 7. The CDR3 region is CATSRVPSGRAFEQFF. CDR3 DNA sequence: TGTGCCACCAGCAGAGTCCCTAGCGGGAGGGCCTTTGAGCAGTTCTTC. Complete variable domain (other parts from reference TRBV15 and TRBJ2-1): DAMVIQNPRYQVTQFGKPVTLSCSQTLNHNVMYWYQQKSSQAPKLLFHYYDKDFNNEADTPDNFQSRRPNTSFCFLDIRSPGLGDTAMYLCATSRVPSGRAFEQFFGPGTRLTVL.

V is TRBV5-4 and J is TRBJ2-7; TRBD2 matches 11 bases. Germline V gives CDR1 SGHNT, CDR2 YYREEE (reference sequence). Trimming removed 0 bases from V and 2 bases from J; junction bases left unmatched: 4. CDR3 size: 16 residues. For the CDR3, the DNA is TGTGCCAGCAGCTTGGGACTAGCGGGAACAGCCTACGAGCAGTACTTC. Amino acid sequence: CASSLGLAGTAYEQYF.

The J gene is TRBJ2-1, the V gene TRBV27; no definite D call. V lost 2 bases and J 6 bases, leaving 8 bases between the germline ends. The germline CDR1 and CDR2 sequences are MNHEY and SMNVEV (reference sequence). The CDR3 has 13 residues. The CDR3 sequence: CASSLRSRNEQFF. The CDR3, as DNA: TGTGCCAGCAGTTTAAGGTCGCGCAATGAGCAGTTCTTC.

This clonotype has at least ten counts. The chain uses TRBV7-8 and TRBJ2-7; possibly TRBD1 or TRBD2 for D (5 bases each). Germline V gene data show CDR1 as SGHVS and CDR2 as FQNEAQ. This CDR3 contains 15 residues. Trimming took off 1 base at V and 3 bases at J, with 13 bases between the two ends. The CDR3 DNA sequence: TGTGCCAGCAGCTTAGACCCGGGACCCGACTACGAGCAGTACTTC. Protein: CASSLDPGPDYEQYF.

V gene TRBV4-1 combines with J gene TRBJ1-6; D possibly corresponds to TRBD1 (5 bases). CDR1 MGHRA and CDR2 YSYEKL come from the germline V gene. Trimming cost V 0 bases and J 9 bases, with 27 bases left between them. The CDR3 runs to 20 residues. The CDR3, as DNA: TGCGCCAGCAGCCAAGAGAGGAGGGACGTATATGGGTTAGTGGGTTCACCCCTCCACTTT. Its protein product is CASSQERRDVYGLVGSPLHF.

This clonotype was recorded at least ten times. The chain carries TRBV7-9 and TRBJ2-3, with D uncertain. Germline assignment: CDR1 SEHNR and CDR2 FQNEAQ (reference sequence). The CDR3 sequence is 10 residues long. CDR3 protein: CSVFTDTQYF. CDR3 nucleotides: TGTTCGGTGTTTACAGATACGCAGTATTTT.

Only a few counts were recorded for this clonotype. V usage is TRBV5-1 and J usage is TRBJ2-1, with 11 bases lining up with TRBD2. V dropped 4 bases and J dropped 2; count of bases not matched to a gene: 11. The length of the CDR3 is 18 residues. Germline values: CDR1 SGHRS, CDR2 YFSETQ. CDR3 DNA sequence: TGCGCCAGCAGCGGGGACAGGTCGGGACTAGCGGCCTACAATGAGCAGTTCTTC. Translation gives CASSGDRSGLAAYNEQFF.

The chain recombines TRBV13 with TRBJ1-1; D uncertain. The CDR3 sequence is 13 residues long. V lost 5 bases to trimming and J lost 3 bases, with 10 bases between them. Germline V lookup: CDR1 PRHDT, CDR2 FYEKMQ (reference sequence). CDR3 region: CASSPERDTEAFF. The DNA for the CDR3 is TGTGCCAGCAGCCCGGAGAGAGACACTGAAGCTTTCTTT.

CDR3 sequence reads: CASSQDLIGMPYEQYF. The DNA of the CDR3 is TGCGCCAGCAGCCAAGATTTAATAGGGATGCCCTACGAGCAGTACTTC. V usage is TRBV4-1 and J usage is TRBJ2-7; D not certain. CDR3 size: 16 residues. V lost 0 bases, J lost 2 bases, and 14 bases lay in between. CDR1 is MGHRA and CDR2 is YSYEKL in the germline V gene.

This clonotype was observed a handful of times. The V gene is TRBV5-1, the J gene TRBJ2-1; D assignment may be TRBD1 or TRBD2 (6 bases each). V dropped 5 bases and J dropped 3 bases, with 15 bases sitting between them. Germline CDR1 reads SGHRS; CDR2 reads YFSETQ. The CDR3 spans 15 residues. The CDR3 is CASRIGGQSYNEQFF. DNA of the CDR3: TGCGCCAGCAGAATCGGGGGACAAAGCTACAATGAGCAGTTCTTC.

The chain has TRBV20-1 and TRBJ2-1; tentatively, D is TRBD2 (5 bases). Germline CDR1 DFQATT, CDR2 SNEGSKA (reference sequence). The CDR3 runs 15 residues. V lost 0 bases and J 5 bases, leaving 14 bases between the germline ends. The CDR3 bases are TGCAGTGCTAGAGATCCAAGGCGGGTTGACAATGAGCAGTTCTTC. It yields the protein CSARDPRRVDNEQFF.

This sequence joins TRBV11-2 and TRBJ2-3, with D uncertain. Deletions cut 7 bases from V and 5 bases from J, with 13 bases between. The CDR3 totals 13 residues. In germline, CDR1 is SGHAT, CDR2 FQNNGV. The CDR3 sequence is CASIPMGGDTQYF. The CDR3 coding sequence is TGTGCCAGCATCCCAATGGGCGGAGATACGCAGTATTTT. Filled out from reference TRBV11-2 and TRBJ2-3, the complete variable domain reads EAGVAQSPRYKIIEKRQSVAFWCNPISGHATLYWYQQILGQGPKLLIQFQNNGVVDDSQLPKDRFSAERLKGVDSTLKIQPAKLEDSAVYLCASIPMGGDTQYFGPGTRLTVL.

J is TRBJ1-6 and V is TRBV6-4, with TRBD1 matching over 9 bases. Trimming took 6 bases from V and 10 from J; bases not matched to a gene: 10. Germline V gives CDR1 MRHNA, CDR2 SNTAGT. The CDR3 length is 15 residues. CDR3 DNA sequence: TGTGCCAGCAGCACCTCCGGGACAGGGAGCTCACCCCTCCACTTT. It yields the protein CASSTSGTGSSPLHF.

This clonotype appeared a few times. CDR3 DNA: TGTGCCAGCAGCCCCCCACTAGCGGGAGGCATTCAGTACTTC. Protein sequence: CASSPPLAGGIQYF. The chain carries TRBV5-5 and TRBJ2-4; 12 positions agree with TRBD2. The V gene's germline CDR1 is SGHKS and CDR2 YYEKEE (reference sequence). V was pared by 4 bases and J by 9 bases, with 5 bases of the junction left unmatched. The CDR3 has 14 amino acids.